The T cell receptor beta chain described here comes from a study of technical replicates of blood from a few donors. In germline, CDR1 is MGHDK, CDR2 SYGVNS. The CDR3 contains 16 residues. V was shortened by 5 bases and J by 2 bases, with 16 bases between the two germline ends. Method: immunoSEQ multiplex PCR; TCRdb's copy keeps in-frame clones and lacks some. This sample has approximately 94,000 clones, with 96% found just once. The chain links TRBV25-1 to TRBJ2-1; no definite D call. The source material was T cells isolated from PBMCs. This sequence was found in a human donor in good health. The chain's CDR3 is CASSPTLADAYNEQFF. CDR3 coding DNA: TGTGCCAGCAGTCCCACCCTGGCGGATGCCTACAATGAGCAGTTCTTC.